The T cell receptor (beta chain) under discussion was sequenced for a study of OX40 agonist ivuxolimab in advanced cancers. Looking at the study overall: Among those treated, three patients had partial responses, one with hepatocellular carcinoma and two with cutaneous melanoma.

In the case of this clone: Its matching antigen is unknown.

Study-wide results and limits: Some patients without response likewise showed low normalized clonal expansion. Clonal expansion was among the lowest in partial responders at 0.1-3.0 mg/kg, especially CD8+. Among T cells, CD8+ cells averaged more expanded clones than CD4+ cells.

This CDR3 is 15 amino acids long. The J segment lost 7 bases and the V segment lost 7 bases, leaving 5 bases of the junction unmatched. The germline V gene has CDR1 LNHDA and CDR2 SQIVND (reference sequence). The table came from immunoSEQ multiplex PCR; TCRdb's copy has only in-frame clones and leaves some out. The data show tens of thousands of clones, with roughly 84% seen just once and roughly 0.35% held by the top ten. The sequencing here drew on CD4+ or CD8+ T cells sorted from blood, taken in a trial of the OX40 agonist ivuxolimab. The rearrangement links TRBV19 to TRBJ2-1; 15 nucleotides agree with TRBD2. This TCR came from an adult with an advanced solid tumor such as melanoma, head and neck, liver or kidney cancer. DNA for the CDR3: TGTGCCAGTAAGACCGGACTAGCGGGAGGGAATGAGCAGTTCTTC. Its protein is CASKTGLAGGNEQFF. Variable domain in full (rest from reference TRBV19 and TRBJ2-1): DGGITQSPKYLFRKEGQNVTLSCEQNLNHDAMYWYRQDPGQGLRLIYYSQIVNDFQKGDIAEGYSVSREKKESFPLTVTSAQKNPTAFYLCASKTGLAGGNEQFFGPGTRLTVL.